Detailed here is one TCR beta chain. The data were obtained in a study of technical replicates of blood from a handful of donors. Trimming shortened V by 6 bases and J by 5 bases, and 14 bases separated the two germline ends. The CDR3 sequence is 12 residues long. Germline V gives CDR1 SQVTM, CDR2 ANQGSEA. Here immunoSEQ multiplex PCR was the method, and the copy in TCRdb shows in-frame clones only, minus some. The table shows tens of thousands of clones, with 91% occurring only once. The rearrangement joins TRBV29-1 to TRBJ2-7; perhaps TRBD1 as D (6 bases). The sample comprised PBMCs. The receptor was isolated from a human donor in good health. Some clones in this sample may be carry-over from other donors' samples. CDR3 in DNA: TGCAGCGTATCGGGACAATCCCACGAGCAGTACTTC. It is translated as CSVSGQSHEQYF.